The following is a TCR beta chain sequence with its context. Per the authors' pipeline: Reference gene primer amplification gave estimated nucleated cell counts. Data came from immunoSEQ multiplex PCR; TCRdb stores just in-frame clones and leaves some out. V and J calls and clone size are those listed in that table; D and trimming were worked out from the DNA. The table has a few hundred thousand clones, approximately 86% seen once. After removal of 4 bases from V and 7 bases from J, the junction contained 19 bases not matched to a gene. The CDR3 is 18 amino acids. The V gene's germline CDR1 is SGHRS and CDR2 YFSETQ. The source of the sample is a study of blood T cell repertoires in COVID-19. Background on the study: Material from acute and convalescent COVID-19 was sourced from the United States, Italy and Spain. PBMCs, B-cell-depleted T cells, or T cells provided the cDNA or gDNA that made up the material.

This clonotype was obtained from a woman in her thirties who had been exposed to COVID-19. The specimen was PBMCs or T cells enriched from blood (not recorded which). J is TRBJ2-7 and V is TRBV5-1, with 11 bases aligning to TRBD2. The chain's CDR3 is CASSLRGTLAGGLGEQYF. Here the CDR3 DNA reads TGCGCCAGCAGCCTCCGGGGAACTTTAGCGGGGGGGCTGGGGGAGCAGTACTTC.